The rows below give T cell receptor beta chains drawn from one sample of a study of control samples from healthy donors and cancer patients. The data were produced by immunoSEQ multiplex PCR, yet TCRdb's version contains in-frame clones alone and is incomplete. The table records about 120,000 clones, 88% of them present only once. The material sequenced was blood. The receptors were sampled from a woman in her 70s in good health. Each CDR3 is given with its conserved first and last residue. D genes are given only for firm matches. The size field is filled for only some rows; it gives once, few, many or a size class.

clone size,V gene,J gene,D gene,CDR3 DNA,CDR3 protein
-,TRBV27,TRBJ1-1,-,TGTGCCAGCAGTACAAACATGATTACTGAAGCTTTCTTT,CASSTNMITEAFF
-,TRBV5-1,TRBJ2-3,-,TGCGCCAGCAGCTTGGAGGGACTCACCTACACAGATACGCAGTATTTT,CASSLEGLTYTDTQYF
-,TRBV15,TRBJ1-1,-,TGTGCCACCAGCAGAGGAGGGGTGAACACTGAAGCTTTCTTT,CATSRGGVNTEAFF
-,TRBV2,TRBJ1-1,-,TGTGCCAGCAGTGGACAGTCCATGAACACTGAAGCTTTCTTT,CASSGQSMNTEAFF
-,TRBV5-4,TRBJ2-5,TRBD2,TGTGCCAGCAGCTTACGGACTAGCTCCCGAGGGGGGGAGACCCAGTACTTC,CASSLRTSSRGGETQYF
-,TRBV19,TRBJ2-7,TRBD1,TGTGCCAGTAGTCCACGACAGGGTCGGTCCCGTACCTACGAGCAGTACTTC,CASSPRQGRSRTYEQYF
once,TRBV5-1,TRBJ2-3,TRBD1,TGCGCCAGCAGCTTACTGACAGGGGCTGGCACAGATACGCAGTATTTT,CASSLLTGAGTDTQYF
once,TRBV5-1,TRBJ2-5,TRBD1,TGCGCCAGCAGCGGAACGACAGGGGGCGTGGAGACCCAGTACTTC,CASSGTTGGVETQYF
-,TRBV12-3/TRBV12-4,TRBJ1-1,-,TGTGCCAGCAGTTCGTCACAGCCCCCGCTAGCTTTCTTT,CASSSSQPPLAFF
-,TRBV7-9,TRBJ1-3,-,TGTGCCAGCAGCTTGGCAGGGCAGTACTCTGGAAACACCATATATTTT,CASSLAGQYSGNTIYF
-,TRBV18,TRBJ1-2,-,TGTGCCAGCTCACCACCGAGTGAGACCGTGGGCTACACCTTC,CASSPPSETVGYTF
-,TRBV12-3/TRBV12-4,TRBJ2-2,-,TGTGCCAGCACCATCACCCCCTGGGAGCTGTTTTTT,CASTITPWELFF
-,TRBV3-1/TRBV3-2,TRBJ1-2,-,TGTGCCAGCAGCCACTCAGATAGTAACTATGGCTACACCTTC,CASSHSDSNYGYTF
few,TRBV19,TRBJ1-4,-,TGTGCCAGTAGTACGGGTTGGGGGAATGAAAAACTGTTTTTT,CASSTGWGNEKLFF
-,TRBV2,TRBJ2-7,-,TGTGCCAGCAGGGCGCACGGGAGCTCCTACGAGCAGTACTTC,CASRAHGSSYEQYF
few,TRBV11-2,TRBJ2-3,TRBD2,TGTGCCAGCAGCCCTCTAGCGGGGGGGCGCGATACGCAGTATTTT,CASSPLAGGRDTQYF
-,TRBV4-2,TRBJ2-3,-,TGTGCCAGCAGCCAAGATGGGGCGGGGGCCCTTAGCACAGATACGCAGTATTTT,CASSQDGAGALSTDTQYF
-,TRBV7-8,TRBJ1-2,-,TGTGCCAGCAGCACCCTGCCAGGGGACTATGGCTACACCTTC,CASSTLPGDYGYTF
-,TRBV5-1,TRBJ1-4,TRBD1,TGCGCCAGCAGCTTGGGACAGGGAAAAAACGAAAAACTGTTTTTT,CASSLGQGKNEKLFF
-,TRBV18,TRBJ1-4,TRBD1,TGTGCCAGCTCACCATTCGTGCAGGGACAGGGGGGAAAACTGTTTTTT,CASSPFVQGQGGKLFF
-,TRBV6-4,TRBJ2-1,TRBD2,TGTGCCAGCAGTGTACTAGCGGGGGGCCTCTCCTACAATGAGCAGTTCTTC,CASSVLAGGLSYNEQFF
-,TRBV10-1,TRBJ2-3,-,TGCGCCAGCAGTGAGTCGACAGTTGGGGGAACAGATACGCAGTATTTT,CASSESTVGGTDTQYF
once,TRBV21-1,TRBJ2-3,-,TGTGCCAGCAGCAAAGAACTAGCGGGAAGCACAGATACGCAGTATTTT,CASSKELAGSTDTQYF
-,TRBV4-2,TRBJ1-5,-,TGTGCCAGCAGCCAAGTCGGTCAGCCCCAGCATTTT,CASSQVGQPQHF
-,TRBV6-6,TRBJ1-1,-,TGTGCCAGCAGTTACACCAACAGGGAGCCTGAAGCTTTCTTT,CASSYTNREPEAFF
few,TRBV18,TRBJ2-7,-,TGTGCCAGCTCACCAGGAGCCAGCACCTACGAGCAGTACTTC,CASSPGASTYEQYF
-,TRBV12-3/TRBV12-4,TRBJ1-2,-,TGTGCCAGCACCCCGGGGGGCGCCCCCCTCTTC,CASTPGGAPLF
-,TRBV5-6,TRBJ1-4,-,TGTGCCAGCAGCTTTAAGGGAGCAACTAATGAAAAACTGTTTTTT,CASSFKGATNEKLFF
-,TRBV14,TRBJ1-1,-,TGTGCCAGCAGCCAGGGGGCGGTTGAAGCTTTCTTT,CASSQGAVEAFF
-,TRBV6-5,TRBJ2-5,-,TGTGCCAGCCACACCTCGGGACTGTTGGAGACCCAGTACTTC,CASHTSGLLETQYF
-,TRBV2,TRBJ2-3,-,TGTGCCAGCACCCGAGGCACAGATACGCAGTATTTT,CASTRGTDTQYF
-,TRBV18,TRBJ2-5,-,TGTGCCAGCTCGTCCGGGGAGACCCAGTACTTC,CASSSGETQYF
-,TRBV5-4,TRBJ2-7,TRBD1,TGTGCCAGCAGCCCGTACCTCGGGCAGGGGGCTGGGGAGCAGTACTTC,CASSPYLGQGAGEQYF
-,TRBV11-2,TRBJ2-1,TRBD2,TGTGCCAGCAGCTTAAGTGTTGAGCGGGGGATATACAATGAGCAGTTCTTC,CASSLSVERGIYNEQFF
-,TRBV5-1,TRBJ2-4,-,TGCGCCAGCAGCTTGGCCGGGTGGGGAGCTTCCAAAAACATTCAGTACTTC,CASSLAGWGASKNIQYF
-,TRBV9,TRBJ1-2,-,TGTGCCAGCAGCCCCCAGACTCGGGAGAACTATGGCTACACCTTC,CASSPQTRENYGYTF
-,TRBV19,TRBJ1-5,TRBD1,TGTGCCAGTAGAAGTATACGAAACGGGGGACAGGGGGCTACTACGGGCAATCAGCCCCAGCATTTT,CASRSIRNGGQGATTGNQPQHF
-,TRBV19,TRBJ2-3,TRBD2,TGTGCCAGCGCCCCGACTAGCGGTGCAGATACGCAGTATTTT,CASAPTSGADTQYF
few,TRBV27,TRBJ1-2,-,TGTGCCAGCAGTTCCAGGACTAACTATGGCTACACCTTC,CASSSRTNYGYTF
-,TRBV7-9,TRBJ2-3,-,TGTGCCAGCAGCCCCCGGGCCAGCGGTGATACGCAGTATTTT,CASSPRASGDTQYF
-,TRBV15,TRBJ2-7,TRBD2,TGTGCCACCAGCAGAGAGGCCGGGGGGTCCTACGAGCAGTACTTC,CATSREAGGSYEQYF
-,TRBV7-2,TRBJ2-6,TRBD2,TGTGCCAGCAGCTTAGTGGTCTCGCGGGGGGGCGCTGGGGCCAACGTCCTGACTTTC,CASSLVVSRGGAGANVLTF
few,TRBV5-1,TRBJ2-7,TRBD1,TGCGCCAGCAGCCCCACGACAGGGGGGGACGAGCAGTACTTC,CASSPTTGGDEQYF
few,TRBV5-4,TRBJ1-5,-,TGTGCCAGCAGCCCGGCGGGGAGCAATCAGCCCCAGCATTTT,CASSPAGSNQPQHF
-,TRBV5-1,TRBJ2-7,-,TGCGCCAGCAGGCACCGGGATGAGTCCTACGAGCAGTACTTC,CASRHRDESYEQYF
-,TRBV4-1,TRBJ2-5,-,TGCGCCAGCAGCTTCAGGGGGCGCGGGGGTTCGGAGACCCAGTACTTC,CASSFRGRGGSETQYF
-,TRBV25-1,TRBJ2-5,TRBD1,TGTGCCAGCAGTGAACTTGGGACAGAAGAGACCCAGTACTTC,CASSELGTEETQYF
-,TRBV9,TRBJ2-5,TRBD2,TGTGCCAGCAGCGTAGATGGGACTAGAGCAGAGACCCAGTACTTC,CASSVDGTRAETQYF
once,TRBV5-6,TRBJ1-2,-,TGTGCCAGCAGCTTAAGGGATTATGGCTACACCTTC,CASSLRDYGYTF